This T cell receptor beta chain originates from a study of blood T cells in healthy people across ages. With respect to this clonotype: Its antigen remains unidentified.

Findings and limits, study-wide: PBMCs were not sorted, which prevented a conclusive comparison of naive versus antigen-experienced cells.

Together with a sample-barcoded 5' primer, a J-beta primer mix was included in a second PCR lasting about 6 to 11 cycles. Each single sample gave us at least 2.5 million CDR3-containing paired-end reads. TCRdb re-called the 5' RACE reads with MiXCR, one entry per CDR3 protein. Of 800,000 or so distinct CDR3 sequences in the sample, around 62% are singletons; the top ten hold 25% to 35%. For every donor, a draw yielded around 9.4 milliliters of peripheral blood. Sequencing was carried out using blood. This TCR was recovered from a man aged 25 to 40 in good health.

CDR3 coding DNA: TGTGCCTGGGCAGGGGACATCTCGAGAGAGCAGTACTTC. Translating gives CAWAGDISREQYF. V and J are TRBV30 and TRBJ2-7; maybe TRBD1 (6 bases). The CDR3 totals 13 residues. V was shortened by 5 bases and J by 7 bases, with 18 bases between the two germline ends. Germline CDR1 is GTSNPN and CDR2 is SVGIG (reference sequence).